A selection of T cell receptor beta chains follows, all from one sample in a study of blood T cell repertoires in COVID-19. The method was immunoSEQ multiplex PCR; TCRdb's version includes in-frame clones alone and lacks a portion of them. Of fewer than 250,000 clones in the sample, approximately 91% were seen once. Sequenced input: peripheral blood. These receptors all come from a woman aged 40 to 50 who had recovered from COVID-19. Each CDR3 is given with its conserved first and last residue. A D gene is named only where the DNA matches it firmly. A row's size may be missing; if present it is once, few, many or a size class.

>TRBV7-9|TRBJ2-5|-|TRBD1
CASSSRGPETQYF
TGTGCCAGCAGCTCCAGGGGGCCAGAGACCCAGTACTTC
>TRBV11-3|TRBJ2-1|once|TRBD1
CASSPRDSSYNEQFF
TGTGCCAGCAGCCCTCGGGACAGCTCCTACAATGAGCAGTTCTTC
>TRBV28|TRBJ1-6|-|TRBD1
CASGPKGTGNSPLHF
TGTGCCAGCGGCCCAAAAGGGACAGGGAATTCACCCCTCCACTTT
>TRBV7-8|TRBJ2-7|-|TRBD2
CASSSGLAGVGYEQYF
TGTGCCAGCAGCTCGGGACTAGCGGGAGTGGGCTACGAGCAGTACTTC
>TRBV30|TRBJ1-3|few|-
CASTFGSGNTIYF
TGTGCCTCTACATTCGGGTCCGGAAACACCATATATTTT
>TRBV7-9|TRBJ1-4|few|TRBD1
CASRHYRGADEKLFF
TGTGCCAGCAGACATTACAGGGGAGCCGATGAAAAACTGTTTTTT
>TRBV9|TRBJ2-3|-|TRBD2
CASSVGTSGWTDTQYF
TGTGCCAGCAGCGTAGGTACTAGCGGGTGGACAGATACGCAGTATTTT
>TRBV27|TRBJ2-1|-|-
CASSAIFPSYNEQFF
TGTGCCAGCAGCGCGATTTTCCCCTCCTACAATGAGCAGTTCTTC
>TRBV2|TRBJ1-1|few|TRBD1
CASSIQGDTEAFF
TGTGCCAGCAGCATACAGGGGGACACTGAAGCTTTCTTT
>TRBV5-6|TRBJ2-1|-|TRBD1
CASSNMGQGTLDEQFF
TGTGCCAGCAGCAACATGGGACAGGGAACCCTCGATGAGCAGTTCTTC
>TRBV27|TRBJ2-1|-|TRBD2
CASRVGLAGGEQFF
TGTGCCAGCAGAGTAGGGCTAGCGGGAGGCGAGCAGTTCTTC
>TRBV27|TRBJ1-5|-|-
CASSFVQGGRNQPQHF
TGTGCCAGCAGTTTCGTTCAGGGTGGTCGCAATCAGCCCCAGCATTTT
>TRBV30|TRBJ2-7|-|TRBD2
CAWKASGPSSYEQYF
TGTGCCTGGAAGGCTAGCGGGCCTAGCTCCTACGAGCAGTACTTC